The rows below give T cell receptor beta chains drawn from one sample of a study of persistence of HIV-infected CD4 T cells. Sequenced by immunoSEQ multiplex PCR; TCRdb stores in-frame clones only, minus some. The repertoire has some 13,000 clones, about 70% of them found once; the top ten carry less than 8.5%. What these receptors recognize is not known. The sequencing used CD4+ T cells sorted from PBMCs after approximately 19-hour stimulation, collected from a patient who received antiretroviral therapy. These receptors were obtained from an adult man with HIV who was CMV-seropositive. CDR3s include the opening cysteine and the closing phenylalanine or tryptophan. The D gene is left open where the match is weak. Not all rows give a size; the values are once, few, many and, for expanded clones, a class.

>.|TRBV18|TRBJ1-1|.
TGTGCCAGCTCACCAGAAGGGACTCAAGGGACTGAAGCTTTCTTT
CASSPEGTQGTEAFF
>.|TRBV5-5|TRBJ1-2|few
TGTGCCAGCAGCTTGAGGCAGGGCTTCTACACCTTC
CASSLRQGFYTF
>TRBD2|TRBV9|TRBJ2-3|.
TGTGCCAGCAGCGTAGCTCCGGGGGGGACTACAGATACGCAGTATTTT
CASSVAPGGTTDTQYF
>TRBD1|TRBV5-1|TRBJ1-4|.
TGCGCCAGCAGCTTGGCCGTGGGGACAGGGGGCGAAAAACTGTTTTTT
CASSLAVGTGGEKLFF
>.|TRBV19|TRBJ1-3|.
TGTGCCAGTAGGAGAATCTCTGGAAACACCATATATTTT
CASRRISGNTIYF
>.|TRBV10-3|TRBJ2-1|few
TGTGCCATCAGTGCGTCAGGTATGGGCTACAATGAGCAGTTCTTC
CAISASGMGYNEQFF
>TRBD1|TRBV30|TRBJ1-2|.
TGTGCCTTGCCCGGGGGACAGGGGCATCAAGGCTACACCTTC
CALPGGQGHQGYTF
>.|TRBV7-9|TRBJ2-2|.
TGTGCCAGCAGTCCCGTTCGGGGAATAGGCGGGGAGCTGTTTTTT
CASSPVRGIGGELFF
>.|TRBV14|TRBJ1-2|.
TGTGCCAGCAGCCCTCCAGGGAAGGAAAGAGATGGCTACACCTTC
CASSPPGKERDGYTF
>TRBD1|TRBV29-1|TRBJ1-1|.
TGCAGCGTTGGGAACAGGGGGATCAGGAACACTGAAGCTTTCTTT
CSVGNRGIRNTEAFF
>.|TRBV6-5|TRBJ1-1|.
TGTGCCAGCAGTTACTCGTCCACAGTGAACACTGAAGCTTTCTTT
CASSYSSTVNTEAFF
>.|TRBV6-5|TRBJ2-7|once
TGTGCCAGCAACCCCACCCTTCTAGTCTCCTACGAGCAGTACTTC
CASNPTLLVSYEQYF
>.|TRBV7-7|TRBJ2-1|few
TGTGCTAGCAGCTTGGCAGTGGGGGTTGACAATGAGCAGTTCTTC
CASSLAVGVDNEQFF